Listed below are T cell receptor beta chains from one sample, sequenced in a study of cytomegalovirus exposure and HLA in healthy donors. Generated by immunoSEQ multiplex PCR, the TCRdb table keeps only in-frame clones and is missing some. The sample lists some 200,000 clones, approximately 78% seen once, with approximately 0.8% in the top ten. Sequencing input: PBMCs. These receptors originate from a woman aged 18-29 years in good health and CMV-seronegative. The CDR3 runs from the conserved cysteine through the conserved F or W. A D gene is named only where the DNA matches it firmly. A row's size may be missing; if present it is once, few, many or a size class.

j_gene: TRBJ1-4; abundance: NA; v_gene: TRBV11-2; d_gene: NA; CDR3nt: TGTGCCAGCAGCTTAAGTTGGAGGGAAAAACTGTTTTTT; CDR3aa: CASSLSWREKLFF
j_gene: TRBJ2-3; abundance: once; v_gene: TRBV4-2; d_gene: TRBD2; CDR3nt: TGTGCCAGCAGCCTGGGGGGGGCAGATACGCAGTATTTT; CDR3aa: CASSLGGADTQYF
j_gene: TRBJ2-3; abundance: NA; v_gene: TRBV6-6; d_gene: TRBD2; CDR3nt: TGTGCCAGCAGTTCCGGACTAGCGGGAGTTTCAGATACGCAGTATTTT; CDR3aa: CASSSGLAGVSDTQYF
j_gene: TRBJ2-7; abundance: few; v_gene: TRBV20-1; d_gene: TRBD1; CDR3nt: TGCAGTGGGGGGACAGGCTACGAGCAGTACTTC; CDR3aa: CSGGTGYEQYF
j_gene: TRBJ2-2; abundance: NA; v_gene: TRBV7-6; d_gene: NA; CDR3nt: TGTGCCAGCAGCCCCCCGAGAGCGGACAGTACCGGGGAGCTGTTTTTT; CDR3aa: CASSPPRADSTGELFF
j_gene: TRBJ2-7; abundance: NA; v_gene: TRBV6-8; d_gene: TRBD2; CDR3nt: TGTGCCAGCAGTCCCGGGACTAGCTATTATTCCTACGAGCAGTACTTC; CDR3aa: CASSPGTSYYSYEQYF
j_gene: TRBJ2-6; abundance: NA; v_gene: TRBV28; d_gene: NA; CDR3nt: TGTGCCAGCAGTTCCGGACAGCCCAGCTCTGGGGCCAACGTCCTGACTTTC; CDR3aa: CASSSGQPSSGANVLTF
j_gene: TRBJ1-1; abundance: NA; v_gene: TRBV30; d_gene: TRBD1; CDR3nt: TGTGCCAGTCTCTACAGGGGCACTGAAGCTTTCTTT; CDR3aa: CASLYRGTEAFF
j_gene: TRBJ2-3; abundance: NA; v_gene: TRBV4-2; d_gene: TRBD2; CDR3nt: TGTGCCAGCAGCCAAGAATGGCTAGCGGCAGATACGCAGTATTTT; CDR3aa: CASSQEWLAADTQYF
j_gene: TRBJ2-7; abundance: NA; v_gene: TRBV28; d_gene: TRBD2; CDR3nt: TGTGCCAGCACACCTAAGACGGGAGGGTTCTACGAGCAGTACTTC; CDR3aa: CASTPKTGGFYEQYF
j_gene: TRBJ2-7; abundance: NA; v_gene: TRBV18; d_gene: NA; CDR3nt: TGTGCCAGCTCACCGACTACGCAAAGCTCCTACGAGCAGTACTTC; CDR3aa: CASSPTTQSSYEQYF
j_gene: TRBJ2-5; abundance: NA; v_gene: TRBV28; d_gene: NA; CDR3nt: TGTGCCAGCAGTTTAGCCGGGGGAGAGACCCAGTACTTC; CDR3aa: CASSLAGGETQYF
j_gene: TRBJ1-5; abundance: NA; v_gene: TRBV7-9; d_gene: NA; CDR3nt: TGTGCCAGCAGCCTCGGAGCGGACCAGCCCCAGCATTTT; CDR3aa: CASSLGADQPQHF